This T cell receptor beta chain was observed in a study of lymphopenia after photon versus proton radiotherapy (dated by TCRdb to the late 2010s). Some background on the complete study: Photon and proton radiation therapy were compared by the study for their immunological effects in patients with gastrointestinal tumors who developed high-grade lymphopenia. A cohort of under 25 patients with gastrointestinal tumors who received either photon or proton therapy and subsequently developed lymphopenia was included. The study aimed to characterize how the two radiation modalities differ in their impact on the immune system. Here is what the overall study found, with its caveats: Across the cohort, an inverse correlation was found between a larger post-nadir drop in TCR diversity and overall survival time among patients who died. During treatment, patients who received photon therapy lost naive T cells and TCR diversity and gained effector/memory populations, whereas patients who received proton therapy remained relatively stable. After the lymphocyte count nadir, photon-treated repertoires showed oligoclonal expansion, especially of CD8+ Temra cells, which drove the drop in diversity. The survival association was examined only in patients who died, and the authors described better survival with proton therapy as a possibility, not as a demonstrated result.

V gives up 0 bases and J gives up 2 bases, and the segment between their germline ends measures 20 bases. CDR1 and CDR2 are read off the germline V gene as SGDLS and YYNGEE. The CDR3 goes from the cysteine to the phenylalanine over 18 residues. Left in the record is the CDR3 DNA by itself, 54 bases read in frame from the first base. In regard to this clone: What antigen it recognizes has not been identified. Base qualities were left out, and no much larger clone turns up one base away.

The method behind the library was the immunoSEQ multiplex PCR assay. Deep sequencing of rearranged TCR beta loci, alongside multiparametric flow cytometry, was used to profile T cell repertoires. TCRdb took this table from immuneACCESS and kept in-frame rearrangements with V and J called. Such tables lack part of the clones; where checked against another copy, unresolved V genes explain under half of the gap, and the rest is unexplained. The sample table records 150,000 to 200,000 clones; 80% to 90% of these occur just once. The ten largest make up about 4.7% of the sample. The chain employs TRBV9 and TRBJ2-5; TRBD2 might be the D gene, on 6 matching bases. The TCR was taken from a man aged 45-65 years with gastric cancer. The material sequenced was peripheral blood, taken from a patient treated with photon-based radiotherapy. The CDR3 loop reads CASSVGLGPGGSQETQYF. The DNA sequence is TGTGCCAGCAGCGTAGGGTTGGGACCCGGAGGGAGTCAAGAGACCCAGTACTTC.